The source of this T cell receptor (beta chain) is a study of blood T cells in healthy people across ages. Whole-study findings and limits: Investigators viewed diversity estimates from one million T cells as underestimates, the study reported.

CDR3 length: 15 residues. CDR1 and CDR2 from the germline V gene are MGHRA and YSYEKL. Total RNA extracted from each sample amounted to at least 5 micrograms. Turning to this clonotype: The antigen is undetermined. A much more abundant neighbour one base away suggests this may be a read error.

Together with a sample-barcoded 5' primer, a J-beta primer mix was included in a second PCR lasting roughly 6 to 12 cycles. TCRdb passed the 5' RACE reads through MiXCR, listing each CDR3 protein once. Here the sample spans about 1.5 million distinct CDR3 sequences, approximately 40% being singletons. The sequence came from a woman aged 18 to 35 in good health. The sequenced sample was blood. The V call is TRBV4-1, the J call TRBJ2-5; 7 nucleotides agree with TRBD1. The DNA end lines up better with TRBJ2-7; the J call may be wrong. CDR3 region: CASSSEGAGAYEQYF. The CDR3 coding sequence is TGCGCCAGCAGCTCAGAGGGGGCAGGAGCCTACGAGCAGTACTTC.